The following is a TCR beta chain sequence with its context. This clone's antigen is unknown. Base qualities are not at hand, and no much larger clone is one base apart. The entry originates in a study of beta chain features in type 1 diabetes (dated by TCRdb to 2017 to 2018). Regarding the complete study: Mean age, gender distribution, total cell number and subset yield did not differ between patients and healthy donors. Across all samples, roughly 110,000,000 sorted cells were examined, and cell number per subset correlated strongly with RNA yield. The study compared the TCRB repertoires of sorted circulating CD4+ T cell subsets in recently diagnosed type 1 diabetes patients with those in matched healthy donors. Naive and central memory subsets were obtained from all 30 or so donors, but regulatory and stem cell-like memory subsets were isolated from only 8 patients and 8 healthy donors. Summary of the overall study and its limitations: Sequencing cDNA rather than genomic DNA could over-represent highly expressing activated cells, although activation and CD3 levels did not differ between groups. Patients with type 1 diabetes made fewer insertions and deleted more nucleotides at VDJ recombination sites, implying thymic rearrangement abnormalities. PCR may preferentially amplify shorter templates, but because patient and control samples were amplified and corrected together, any resulting skew would affect both groups equally. HLA sub-analyses involved small numbers of individuals, so any influence of HLA type on TCRB rearrangement remained unresolved. The naive, central memory and regulatory TCRB repertoires appeared to resemble one another more closely among patients than among healthy donors. Type 1 diabetes patients showed a moderate but significant shortening of TCRB CDR3 length in all four CD4+ subsets.

The V end gives up 5 bases and the J end 1 base, leaving 6 bases in the junction not matched to a gene. The CDR3 spans 15 residues, from the cysteine through the phenylalanine. The sequence is cut down to CDR3 DNA, 45 bases in frame from base 1. The germline V gene (reference sequence) specifies MNHEY as CDR1 and SMNVEV as CDR2. Each donor gave one peripheral blood draw, averaging approximately 110 mL, which was collected into heparinised tubes. A BD FACSAria II and a panel including CD45RO, CCR7, CD25, CD127, CD95 and CD27 were used to sort naive, central memory, regulatory and stem cell-like memory CD4+ T cells. All sorted populations exceeded 98% purity. PBMCs were separated immediately by Lymphoprep density gradient centrifugation and were stained directly, without being cultured. Samples were stained and sorted in pairs, with one healthy donor and one patient per experiment, so that batch effects were minimized.

The High Capacity cDNA Reverse Transcription Kit was used to reverse transcribe all of the isolated RNA, meaning that expressed TCRB transcripts were what got sequenced. Survey-depth immunoSEQ sequencing was performed on stem cell-like memory T cell samples, with an average of about 1 million total reads per sample. Sorted cells were lysed in RLT buffer, and RNA was extracted using DNase-treated RNeasy Micro or Mini kits according to cell number. To prevent cross-contamination, each cell subset was processed individually, whereas patient and healthy donor samples were processed jointly. Using the immunoSEQ multiplex PCR, TCRB sequences were amplified from cDNA into 87-bp fragments spanning the CDR3 region. Sequencing of the amplicons was done on the Illumina HiSeq platform. Per the source publication's procedure: PCR bias was computationally corrected using synthetic template baselines, reads within Hamming distance 2 were collapsed, and singletons that could not be merged were discarded. Reads were aligned against IMGT to assign V, D and J genes, CDR3 length and insertions or deletions at six rearrangement sites. Within each subset, clonotype counts were normalized to the number of sorted cells before true diversity and Gini coefficients were calculated with the tcR R package. The overlap coefficient, calculated on TCRB nucleotide sequences, was used to measure repertoire sharing. TCRdb carries this immuneACCESS record with in-frame sequences only. Its versions omit some clonotypes, under half of them owing to an unresolved V gene in the studies checked, with the rest unexplained. Clone size and V and J calls were adopted from that table, with D and trimming inferred from the DNA. The sample table contains about 110,000 clones; only one count was recorded for less than 40% of them. The ten largest make up over 0.05% of the sample.

This chain is built from TRBV27 and TRBJ2-5; TRBD1 agrees with 8 junctional bases. The TCR comes from a woman under 30 in good health. Sequencing used stem cell memory CD4+ T cells from blood. Per the publication, the cell subset or site label means: stem cell-like memory CD4+ T cells. In nucleotides, the sequence is TGTGCCAGCAGTCTAGGACAGGGTCGCCAAGAGACCCAGTACTTC. This gives the protein CASSLGQGRQETQYF.